Presented here are 8 T cell receptor beta chains from one specimen sequenced in a study of T cell repertoires in cytomegalovirus infection. A single record per CDR3 protein comes from TCRdb applying MiXCR to the reads. This sample has 700,000 to 850,000 distinct CDR3 sequences; approximately 29% occur once, and the top ten carry around an eighth. No antigen has been identified for these receptors. The source was cultured CD8+ T cells from PBMCs, collected from culture after CMV antigen stimulation. Receptors originate from a human donor in good health (CMV status not recorded). Some clones in this sample may be carry-over from other donors' samples.

The V and J genes are TRBV9 and TRBJ2-2, with D possibly matching TRBD2 (6 bases). The germline V gene has CDR1 SGDLS and CDR2 YYNGEE. The V gene lost 5 bases and the J gene lost 5 bases, with 19 bases spanning the gap. The CDR3 is 16 residues long. CDR3 region: CASSDGTLGRTGELFF. CDR3 nucleotide sequence: TGTGCCAGCAGTGACGGGACTCTCGGTAGGACCGGGGAGCTGTTTTTT. Filled out from reference TRBV9 and TRBJ2-2, the complete variable domain reads DSGVTQTPKHLITATGQRVTLRCSPRSGDLSVYWYQQSLDQGLQFLIQYYNGEERAKGNILERFSAQQFPDLHSELNLSSLELGDSALYFCASSDGTLGRTGELFFGEGSRLTVL.

V and J are TRBV2 and TRBJ2-2; 8 nucleotides align to TRBD1. Germline CDR1 and CDR2: SNHLY and FYNNEI. V gave up 11 bases and J gave up 6 bases; unmatched junction bases: 11. The CDR3 spans 14 residues. DNA of the CDR3: TGTGCCGGGTACAGGGGGTCTGGTTCCGGGGAGCTGTTTTTT. It codes for CAGYRGSGSGELFF.

The rearrangement joins TRBV27 to TRBJ2-2; TRBD1 matches 7 bases. The V gene end was trimmed by 10 bases and the J gene end by 6 bases; junction bases not matched to a gene: 14. The V gene's germline CDR1 is MNHEY and CDR2 SMNVEV (reference sequence). This CDR3 spans 15 amino acids. The CDR3 nucleotides read TGTGCCATGGGGGACAGTTCCCGAAATGCCGGGGAGCTGTTTTTT. This encodes CAMGDSSRNAGELFF.

The rearrangement uses TRBV29-1 and TRBJ2-7; D is perhaps TRBD1 or TRBD2 (5 bases each). The germline gives CDR1 SQVTM, CDR2 ANQGSEA. This CDR3 comprises 16 residues. V dropped 7 bases and J dropped 4 bases, with 26 bases sitting between them. The CDR3 reads CSAEGTSWQGRYEQYF. The CDR3 DNA reads as TGCAGCGCCGAGGGTACGTCGTGGCAGGGAAGGTACGAGCAGTACTTC.

This clonotype was recorded a few times. V usage is TRBV6-6 and J usage is TRBJ2-3; the match to TRBD1 covers 8 bases. CDR1 is MNHNY and CDR2 is SVGAGI in the germline V gene (reference sequence). The CDR3 contains 12 residues. Trimming cost V 6 bases and J 9 bases; bases outside gene matches: 5. Here the CDR3 reads CASRPDRVTQYF. As DNA, the CDR3 is TGTGCCAGCAGACCGGACAGGGTAACGCAGTATTTT.

This chain uses TRBV2 with TRBJ1-5; 7 bases fit TRBD1. CDR1 and CDR2 (germline): SNHLY, FYNNEI. This CDR3 has 17 residues. The ends lost 4 bases at V and 0 bases at J; junction bases unmatched: 9. This chain's CDR3 is CASSGHRGEDSNQPQHF. The CDR3 DNA follows: TGTGCCAGCAGTGGACACAGGGGAGAGGATAGCAATCAGCCCCAGCATTTT.

This clonotype was counted ten times or more. This rearrangement joins TRBV20-1 to TRBJ1-1, with 7 bases that match TRBD1. The CDR3 is 14 residues long. Looked up from germline, CDR1 is DFQATT and CDR2 is SNEGSKA (reference sequence). The J segment lost 1 base and the V segment lost 3 bases, leaving 5 bases of the junction unmatched. This CDR3 reads CSARKGAENTEAFF. Written as DNA, the CDR3 is TGCAGTGCTAGGAAGGGGGCGGAGAACACTGAAGCTTTCTTT.

The chain couples TRBV14 to TRBJ1-1; D not resolved. Looked up from germline, CDR1 is SGHDN and CDR2 is FVKESK. The CDR3 spans 15 residues. Trimming removed 1 base from V and 0 bases from J, with 9 bases in between. The CDR3: CASSQGRVMNTEAFF. The CDR3 DNA is TGTGCCAGCAGCCAAGGCCGGGTTATGAACACTGAAGCTTTCTTT.